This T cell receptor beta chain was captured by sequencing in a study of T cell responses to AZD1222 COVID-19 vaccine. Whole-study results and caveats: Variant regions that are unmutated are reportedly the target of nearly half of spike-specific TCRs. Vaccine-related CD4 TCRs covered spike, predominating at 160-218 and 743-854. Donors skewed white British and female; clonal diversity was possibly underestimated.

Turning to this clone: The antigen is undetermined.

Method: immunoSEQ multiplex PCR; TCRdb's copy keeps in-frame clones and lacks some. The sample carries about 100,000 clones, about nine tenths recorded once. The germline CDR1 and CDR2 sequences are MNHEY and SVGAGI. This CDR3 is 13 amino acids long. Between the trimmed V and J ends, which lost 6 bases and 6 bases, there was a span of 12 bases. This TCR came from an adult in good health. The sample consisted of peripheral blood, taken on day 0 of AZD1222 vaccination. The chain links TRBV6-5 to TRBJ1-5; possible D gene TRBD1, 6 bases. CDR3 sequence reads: CASRLTGSQPQHF. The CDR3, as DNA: TGTGCCAGCAGGCTAACAGGGAGTCAGCCCCAGCATTTT.